This entry concerns a single TCR beta chain. The source of the sample is a study of blood T cell repertoires in COVID-19. Study-wide context: Sample material is recorded as cDNA or gDNA derived from T cells, B-cell-depleted T cells, or PBMCs.

In the authors' workflow: For nucleated cells, counts were estimated from reference gene primer amplification. Using immunoSEQ multiplex PCR, the repertoire was profiled, and TCRdb retains in-frame clones only, with some absent. Clonal size and the V and J genes are those of that table, whereas D and trimming came from the DNA. The repertoire holds about 250,000 clones, with 88% as singletons. The trim removed 3 bases at V and 0 bases at J, leaving 5 bases unmatched. This CDR3 is built from 17 residues. From germline, CDR1 is KGHDR and CDR2 SFDVKD. The receptor comes from a woman between 25 and 40 years old with acute or convalescent COVID-19. Sequenced: peripheral blood. This rearrangement joins TRBV24-1 to TRBJ2-1; TRBD2 aligns across 9 bases. CDR3 sequence: CATSDPDSGSSYNEQFF. The CDR3, as DNA: TGTGCCACCAGTGATCCCGATAGCGGGAGCTCCTACAATGAGCAGTTCTTC.